This TCR beta chain originates from a study of blood T cells in healthy people across ages. Between the trimmed V and J ends, which lost 7 bases and 2 bases, there was a span of 15 bases. The CDR3 length is 13 residues. CDR1 and CDR2 from the germline V gene are SQVTM and ANQGSEA. PCR was performed a second time for about 7 to 11 cycles using a sample-barcoded 5' primer and a J-beta primer mix. A single record per CDR3 protein comes from TCRdb applying MiXCR to the 5' RACE reads. The table shows roughly 930,000 distinct CDR3 sequences, with roughly 43% occurring only once. This clonotype was detected ten times or more.

The chain uses TRBV29-1 and TRBJ2-7, with D possibly matching TRBD1 (6 bases). The sample taken for sequencing was blood. The TCR sequence derives from a man under 40 in good health. The DNA for the CDR3 is TGCAGCGCCCTAGGGGGTAATACCTACGAGCAGTACTTC. As protein: CSALGGNTYEQYF.